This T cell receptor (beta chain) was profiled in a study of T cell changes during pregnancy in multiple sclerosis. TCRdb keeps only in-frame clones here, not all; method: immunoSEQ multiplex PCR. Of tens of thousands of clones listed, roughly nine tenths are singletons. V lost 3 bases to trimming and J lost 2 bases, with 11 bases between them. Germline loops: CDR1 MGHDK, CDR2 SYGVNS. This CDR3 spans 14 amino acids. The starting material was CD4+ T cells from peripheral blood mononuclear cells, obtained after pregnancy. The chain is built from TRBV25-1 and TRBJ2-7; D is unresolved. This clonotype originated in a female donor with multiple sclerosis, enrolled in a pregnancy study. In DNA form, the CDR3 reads TGTGCCAGCAGTGAGAGTCCCGTTACCTACGAGCAGTACTTC. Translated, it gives CASSESPVTYEQYF.